This T cell receptor (beta chain) was retrieved from a study of T cell responses to AZD1222 COVID-19 vaccine. Broader study findings: Clonal diversity may have been underestimated in mostly white British donors.

Worth noting for this clone: Antigen unknown.

The CDR3 loop spans 13 amino acids. Trimming shortened V by 6 bases and J by 1 base, and 9 bases separated the two germline ends. Per germline, CDR1 SNHLY and CDR2 FYNNEI. The protocol was immunoSEQ multiplex PCR, while the TCRdb copy is restricted to in-frame clones and leaves out a portion. Seen here are some 180,000 clones, around 92% observed once, and the top ten hold approximately 1.3%. Sequences were derived from peripheral blood, sampled on day 0 of AZD1222 vaccination. The rearrangement joins TRBV2 to TRBJ1-2; D may be TRBD1 (5 bases). This receptor was identified in an adult in good health. In DNA form, the CDR3 reads TGTGCCAGCAGGTGGGACGTTAACTATGGCTACACCTTC. Protein sequence: CASRWDVNYGYTF.